This T cell receptor beta chain originates from a study of T cells in Graves' hyperthyroidism and ophthalmopathy. The wider study: The initial diagnosis was the point when peripheral blood was collected, ahead of any treatment.

The V gene lost 6 bases and the J gene lost 3 bases, with 12 bases spanning the gap. This CDR3 region has 12 residues. Germline V lookup: CDR1 DFQATT, CDR2 SNEGSKA (reference sequence). It was RNA transcripts that yielded the amplified TCR beta CDR3 regions. In the first-round RT-PCR of the TCR CDR3, the HTBI primer set was used. TCRdb called the multiplex PCR reads again in MiXCR, with one record for every CDR3 protein. The sample consists of 300,000 to 450,000 distinct CDR3 sequences, roughly 14% of them appearing once. This clonotype was seen ten or more times. The study left out patients who had uncontrolled infection, other autoimmune disease, pregnancy or lactation. In making diagnoses, clinical symptoms, serum thyroxine and TRAb, thyroid ultrasound and orbital computed tomography were all used.

The clonotype comes from a woman aged 25 to 45 with Graves' ophthalmopathy. The chain has TRBV20-1 and TRBJ2-7, with no clear D. Sequencing input: blood. The CDR3 DNA sequence: TGCAGTGCCTACGACTCCTACTACGAGCAGTACTTC. This translates into CSAYDSYYEQYF.